This T cell receptor (beta chain) was obtained from a study of radiation and T cells in renal cell carcinoma. The wider study: Nephrectomy followed 15 Gy stereotactic body radiation by 4 weeks.

This CDR3 has 15 residues. V lost 1 base, J lost 4 bases, and 11 bases lay in between. Germline V gene sequence: CDR1 SGHAT, CDR2 FQNNGV. Time point indicated: baseline pretreatment blood. Treatment indicated: 15 Gy SBRT to primary tumor, nephrectomy 4 weeks later. The protocol was immunoSEQ multiplex PCR, while the TCRdb copy is restricted to in-frame clones and leaves out a portion. The sample shows some 150,000 clones, nearly 90% of them seen only once. The receptor comes from a woman aged 50 to 60 with renal cell carcinoma. The sample here was blood, taken from a patient whose treatment included radiotherapy and nephrectomy. The V gene is TRBV11-2, the J gene TRBJ1-3, with TRBD1 as a possible D gene (5 bases). The CDR3 loop is CASSLGGSTGNTIYF. Here the CDR3 DNA reads TGTGCCAGCAGCTTAGGGGGGTCTACGGGAAACACCATATATTTT.